This T cell receptor beta chain comes out of a study of blood T cells in healthy people across ages (dated by TCRdb to 2014 to 2015). In terms of the full investigation: In model experiments, template switching captured about one uniquely barcoded TCR beta cDNA molecule for every two T cells. Four age groups were formed from the donors: young (average about 16 years), middle-aged (roughly 38), aged (over 55) and long-lived (approximately 78). To avoid experimental bias, donors of different ages were distributed randomly across sequencing lanes. To track age-related changes in TCR beta repertoire diversity, the study relied on deep sequencing normalized with unique cDNA molecular identifiers. For two donors (one aged 18 to 29 and one aged 80 or older), the study analyzed two additional independent replicas of 1 million unique cDNA reads from the same blood draw. Study-wide findings and limitations: Estimates of total diversity based on one million sequenced T cells were regarded as lower bounds and as underestimates. Donor CMV infection status was unknown, potentially confounding age-related changes in expanded clonotypes. Conclusive comparison of naive and antigen-experienced compartments was prevented by the profiling of bulk unsorted PBMCs. A strong correlation was found between observed TCR beta diversity and the percentage of naive T cells measured by flow cytometry. The long-lived group showed more naive CD4+ T cells, fewer expanded clones and increased TCR diversity than the aged group, suggesting age selection. As age increased, observed TCR beta diversity per million T cells dropped in a roughly linear way, and a significant reduction was already evident by age 40.

Donors were under 40 systemically healthy Caucasian individuals from Russia aged roughly 6 to 95 years. Each donor gave ten milliliters of peripheral blood, collected into EDTA-treated Vacutainer tubes. Ficoll-Paque density-gradient centrifugation was used to isolate PBMCs, with at least 7 million per sample. Trizol reagent was used to extract total RNA from PBMCs, with at least 6 micrograms per sample. For every donor, an aliquot of PBMCs went through flow cytometry to measure the percentages of naive CD45RAhigh/CD27high T cells. There are a few counts of this clonotype. The clone's antigen remains unknown. Within one base of it there is no much larger clone, and no base qualities were kept. Receptors were amplified or captured by 5' RACE. TCRdb names Illumina HiSeq 2500 as the instrument used. A second roughly 7 to 11 cycle PCR used a sample-barcoded 5' primer and a J-beta primer mix. A template-switch 5' adaptor carrying 12 random nucleotides introduced a unique molecular identifier onto each TCR beta cDNA molecule. Each sample yielded at least 3 million CDR3-containing paired-end reads. All of the RNA was converted into first-strand cDNA using the Mint cDNA synthesis kit, with a TRBC-specific oligonucleotide serving as the primer. Following uracil-DNA glycosylase treatment, a first 18-cycle PCR with universal primers M1SS and BC2_uni_R was performed on all cDNA. For the original study's pipeline: Each sample was normalized by randomly selecting 1 million high-quality reads, each carrying a distinct molecular identifier. Reads with shared molecular identifiers were discarded instead of being binned into consensus sequences. MiTCR, set to a Q25 quality threshold and the strictest error-elimination algorithm, was used for CDR3 identification, clonotype clustering and error correction. A nonparametric unseen species model with Euler transformation was used to estimate a lower bound on total TCR beta diversity. TCRdb redid the processing of the public reads, applying fastp at Q25 and MiXCR, and retained in-frame beta chains. Rows merge per CDR3 protein into single entries with the most common DNA and genes. In this record, the V and J calls reflect TCRdb's handling and not the investigators' own analysis. The sample table records roughly 650,000 distinct CDR3 sequences; approximately 31% of these occur just once. The ten largest account for 15% of the sample.

The source material was blood. The source is a woman older than 75 in good health. Donor details come from another sample of the same person, matched by shared clones.

The CDR3 is CASSPEREQFF. The nucleotide sequence reads TGTGCCAGCAGCCCAGAGCGGGAGCAGTTCTTC. This chain is built from TRBV25-1 and TRBJ2-1; the D region possibly corresponds to TRBD2 (5 bases align). Taken from cysteine to phenylalanine, the CDR3 has 11 residues. Only CDR3 DNA is held: 33 bases, read in frame from base 1. Cut back by 6 bases and 10 bases, the V and J ends lie 10 bases apart. The CDR1 and CDR2 encoded by the germline V gene are MGHDK and SYGVNS.